This entry describes one TCR beta chain. Antigen unknown. This specimen comes from a study of beta chain features in type 1 diabetes. At the level of the study: There was similarity between patients and healthy donors in age, gender and cell yields. Across the samples, around 110,000,000 sorted cells were examined in total.

The whole isolated RNA underwent reverse transcription, so sequencing captured expressed TCRB transcripts. Only in-frame clones appear in the TCRdb table, and some are missing; sequencing was by immunoSEQ multiplex PCR. The sample contains about 330,000 clones, 11% of which appear only once. A sort by CD45RO/CCR7/CD25/CD127/CD95/CD27 yielded CD4+ naive, central memory, regulatory and stem cell-like memory cells. The study, taken as a whole, reports: The naive, central memory and Treg TCRB repertoires of patients appeared to be more similar to one another than those of healthy donors.

CDR1 LNHDA and CDR2 SQIVND come from the germline V gene (reference sequence). J lost 5 bases, V lost 4 bases, and 7 bases had no gene match. The length of the CDR3 is 15 residues. The specimen was naive CD4+ T cells from blood. The chain is built from TRBV19 and TRBJ2-5; 10 positions agree with TRBD2. This sequence was found in a woman aged 25-40 years in good health. The CDR3 DNA is TGTGCCAGTAGTAAGGGACTAGCGAATACGGAGACCCAGTACTTC. Residues: CASSKGLANTETQYF.